This T cell receptor beta chain was recovered during a study of graft-versus-host responses after intestinal transplantation. The length of the CDR3 is 16 residues. V shed 3 bases, J shed 5 bases, and the junction held 8 bases outside the gene matches. Germline CDR1 and CDR2: SNHLY and FYNNEI. Overall study findings and caveats: There were GvH clones found in recipient marrow, and some of them appeared first in ileum or blood. Clonal ratios of graft-versus-host to host-versus-graft in allografts were high for patients exhibiting graft-donor T cell macrochimerism.

Profiled with immunoSEQ multiplex PCR; TCRdb holds only in-frame clones, not every one. The sample lists about 90,000 clones; 75% to 90% were seen once. About this clone itself: The antigen remains unidentified.

This chain uses TRBV2 with TRBJ2-3; 10 bases are a match to TRBD2. Sequenced here: unstimulated CD8+ T cells sorted from spleen or lymph node cells, sampled before intestinal transplant. The origin of this receptor is a human donor who received an intestinal transplant. CDR3: CASSDGSSGSRDTQYF. The CDR3 DNA reads TGTGCCAGCAGTGATGGGTCTAGCGGGAGTAGAGATACGCAGTATTTT.